This T cell receptor (beta chain) emerged from a study of early T cells in non-severe SARS-CoV-2 infection. Study-level background: Sequencing used unsorted whole-blood bulk RNA, so chains lack pairing.

From germline, CDR1 is LGHDT and CDR2 YNNKEL (reference sequence). The CDR3 has 15 residues. The V and J ends lost 5 bases and 6 bases respectively, with 20 bases between them. TCRdb ran MiXCR on the 5' RACE reads and lists one entry per CDR3 protein. The repertoire holds around 50,000 distinct CDR3 sequences, with roughly 9.2% as singletons. The chain recombines TRBV3-1 with TRBJ2-7, with D possibly being TRBD2 (5 bases). Specimen: whole blood. The receptor was isolated from an adult who was a healthcare worker with PCR-confirmed SARS-CoV-2 infection or an uninfected control (not recorded which). CDR3 amino acids: CASSSPSLQFGEQYF. Written as DNA, the CDR3 is TGTGCCAGCAGCTCCCCTAGCTTACAGTTCGGCGAGCAGTACTTC.